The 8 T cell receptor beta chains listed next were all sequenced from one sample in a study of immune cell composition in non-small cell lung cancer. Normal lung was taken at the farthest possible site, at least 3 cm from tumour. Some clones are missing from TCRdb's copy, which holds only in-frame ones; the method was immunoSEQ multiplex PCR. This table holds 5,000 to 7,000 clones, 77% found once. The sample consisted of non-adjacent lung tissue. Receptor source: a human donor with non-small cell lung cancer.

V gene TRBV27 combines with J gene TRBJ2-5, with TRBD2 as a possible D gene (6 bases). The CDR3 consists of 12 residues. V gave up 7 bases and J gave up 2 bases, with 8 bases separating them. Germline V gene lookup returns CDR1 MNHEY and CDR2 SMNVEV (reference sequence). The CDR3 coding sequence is TGTGCCAGCAAAGGACTACAAGAGACCCAGTACTTC. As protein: CASKGLQETQYF.

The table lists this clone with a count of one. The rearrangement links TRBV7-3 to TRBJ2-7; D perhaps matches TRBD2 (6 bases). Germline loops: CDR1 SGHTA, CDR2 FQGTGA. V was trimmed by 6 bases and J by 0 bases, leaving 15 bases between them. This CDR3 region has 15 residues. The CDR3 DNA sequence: TGTGCCAGCAGTAAGAATTCCGGGAGCTCCTACGAGCAGTACTTC. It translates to CASSKNSGSSYEQYF.

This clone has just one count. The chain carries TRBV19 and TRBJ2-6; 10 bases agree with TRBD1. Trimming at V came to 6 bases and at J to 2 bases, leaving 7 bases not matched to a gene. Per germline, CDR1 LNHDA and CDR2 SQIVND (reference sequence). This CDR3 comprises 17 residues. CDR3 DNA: TGTGCCAGTAGATCCGGGACAGGGGATCCTGGGGCCAACGTCCTGACTTTC. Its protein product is CASRSGTGDPGANVLTF. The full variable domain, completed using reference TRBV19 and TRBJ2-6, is DGGITQSPKYLFRKEGQNVTLSCEQNLNHDAMYWYRQDPGQGLRLIYYSQIVNDFQKGDIAEGYSVSREKKESFPLTVTSAQKNPTAFYLCASRSGTGDPGANVLTFGAGSRLTVL.

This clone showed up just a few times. CDR3 bases: TGCGCCAGCAGCCAAACAGACGGTGGAAGCTCCTATAATTCACCCCTCCACTTT. It is translated as CASSQTDGGSSYNSPLHF. V usage is TRBV4-1 and J usage is TRBJ1-6; D is uncertain. The V gene's germline CDR1 is MGHRA and CDR2 YSYEKL. The V end lost 2 bases, the J end lost 0 bases, and 14 bases lay between the germline ends. CDR3 length: 18 amino acids.

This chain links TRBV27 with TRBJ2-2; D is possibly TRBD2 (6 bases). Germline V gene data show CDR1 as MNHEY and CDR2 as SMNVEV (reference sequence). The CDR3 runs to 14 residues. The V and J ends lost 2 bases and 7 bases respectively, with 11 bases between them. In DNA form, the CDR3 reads TGTGCCAGCAGTTTAGGGGGGATAAACGGGGAGCTGTTTTTT. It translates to CASSLGGINGELFF.

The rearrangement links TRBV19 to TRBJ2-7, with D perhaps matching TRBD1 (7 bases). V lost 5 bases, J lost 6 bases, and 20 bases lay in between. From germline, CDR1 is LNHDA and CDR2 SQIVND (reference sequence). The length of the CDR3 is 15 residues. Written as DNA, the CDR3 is TGTGCCAGTAGTCTCCAGGGGGAGGTTGGTGGCGAGCAGTACTTC. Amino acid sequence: CASSLQGEVGGEQYF.

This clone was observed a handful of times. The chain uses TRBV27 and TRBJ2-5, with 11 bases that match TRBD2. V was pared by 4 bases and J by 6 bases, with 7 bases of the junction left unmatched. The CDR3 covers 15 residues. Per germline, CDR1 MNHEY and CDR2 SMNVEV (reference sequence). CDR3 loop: CASSSSSGRSKTQYF. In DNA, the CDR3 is TGTGCCAGCAGTTCATCTAGCGGGAGGTCGAAGACCCAGTACTTC.

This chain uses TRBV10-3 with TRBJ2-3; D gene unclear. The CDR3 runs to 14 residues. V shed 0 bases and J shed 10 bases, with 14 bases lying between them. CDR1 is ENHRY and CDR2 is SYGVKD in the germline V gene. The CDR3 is CAISESLPPGPQYF. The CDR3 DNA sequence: TGTGCCATCAGTGAGTCGCTCCCCCCCGGTCCGCAGTATTTT.